Shown below are 14 T cell receptor beta chains from a single sample sequenced in a study of OX40 agonist ivuxolimab in advanced cancers. The data were produced by immunoSEQ multiplex PCR, yet TCRdb's version contains in-frame clones alone and is incomplete. The sample contains around 33,000 clones, approximately 88% of which appear only once. The material was CD4+ or CD8+ T cells sorted from blood, obtained in a trial of the OX40 agonist ivuxolimab. These receptors came from an adult with an advanced solid tumor such as melanoma, head and neck, liver or kidney cancer.

The rearrangement links TRBV19 to TRBJ1-5; 9 bases are shared with TRBD1. Losses at the gene ends were 11 bases for V and 7 bases for J; bases not matched to a gene: 18. CDR1 and CDR2 (germline): LNHDA, SQIVND (reference sequence). CDR3 length: 16 residues. For the CDR3, the DNA is TGTGCCTCCTCGAGTGGGACAGGGTTAGATGGGCAGCCCCAGCATTTT. Residues: CASSSGTGLDGQPQHF.

This clone was recorded once. This chain connects TRBV7-9 to TRBJ2-2; TRBD1 matches 7 bases. CDR3 length: 15 residues. Germline lookup yields CDR1 SEHNR and CDR2 FQNEAQ (reference sequence). V dropped 5 bases and J dropped 2; count of bases not matched to a gene: 5. The CDR3 coding sequence is TGTGCCAGCAGCCCGAACAGGGGTAACACCGGGGAGCTGTTTTTT. Protein product: CASSPNRGNTGELFF.

The rearrangement uses TRBV6-1 and TRBJ1-4, with D tentatively TRBD1 (5 bases). Germline CDR1 reads MNHNS; CDR2 reads SASEGT. The CDR3 length is 15 residues. The ends were cut back, 0 bases at V and 3 bases at J, with 8 bases in the middle. The CDR3 loop is CASSEALGANEKLFF. The CDR3 coding sequence is TGTGCCAGCAGTGAAGCGCTGGGGGCTAATGAAAAACTGTTTTTT.

CDR3 nucleotide sequence: TGTGCCAGCAGCACAGGGACTAGCGCAAAAAGGTGGTACTTC. Protein: CASSTGTSAKRWYF. The chain couples TRBV7-8 to TRBJ2-5; 10 bases fit TRBD2. The germline CDR1 and CDR2 sequences are SGHVS and FQNEAQ. The length of the CDR3 is 14 residues. Trimming at V came to 5 bases and at J to 13 bases, leaving 13 bases not matched to a gene.

The rearrangement uses TRBV9 and TRBJ2-3; maybe TRBD2 (7 bases). Per germline, CDR1 SGDLS and CDR2 YYNGEE. V was clipped by 0 bases and J by 2 bases, with 13 bases between them. This CDR3 region has 16 residues. The CDR3 DNA sequence: TGTGCCAGCAGCGTAGGGGGGGGCCCCCCCACAGATACGCAGTATTTT. Its protein is CASSVGGGPPTDTQYF.

The chain joins TRBV27 to TRBJ1-1, with D unresolved. The CDR3 has 13 residues. Trimming took off 4 bases at V and 1 base at J, with 7 bases between the two ends. In germline, CDR1 is MNHEY, CDR2 SMNVEV (reference sequence). This chain's CDR3 is CASSSSENTEAFF. The CDR3 nucleotides read TGTGCCAGCAGTTCCTCAGAGAACACTGAAGCTTTCTTT.

The chain uses TRBV20-1 and TRBJ2-1; D unclear. V was trimmed by 3 bases and J by 8 bases, leaving 8 bases between them. The CDR3 is 11 amino acids. Germline CDR1 reads DFQATT; CDR2 reads SNEGSKA (reference sequence). The CDR3 sequence is CSASRSDEQFF. CDR3 coding DNA: TGCAGTGCTAGTAGGAGCGATGAGCAGTTCTTC.

V is TRBV13 and J is TRBJ1-2; TRBD1 matches 7 bases. Trimming took 5 bases from V and 7 from J; bases not matched to a gene: 7. The CDR3 spans 13 residues. Per germline, CDR1 PRHDT and CDR2 FYEKMQ (reference sequence). CDR3 sequence reads: CASSQQGRGGYTF. The CDR3 DNA reads as TGTGCCAGCAGCCAACAGGGGAGGGGTGGCTACACCTTC.

This rearrangement joins TRBV4-1 to TRBJ1-1; D gene unclear. The V gene lost 4 bases and the J gene lost 4 bases, with 10 bases spanning the gap. The germline gives CDR1 MGHRA, CDR2 YSYEKL. The CDR3 length is 13 residues. CDR3 DNA: TGCGCCAGCAGCCGGAACATGGGCACTGAAGCTTTCTTT. Translating gives CASSRNMGTEAFF.

This clone showed up just once. CDR3 sequence (DNA): TGTGCCAGCTCACTTTACGGCGCGAACACCGGGGAGCTGTTTTTT. It encodes CASSLYGANTGELFF. The V gene is TRBV18, the J gene TRBJ2-2; the D is unclear. There are 15 residues in the CDR3. V lost 4 bases and J 0 bases, leaving 9 bases between the germline ends. The V gene's germline CDR1 is KGHSH and CDR2 LQKENI.

The V call is TRBV5-1, the J call TRBJ2-5; D is undetermined. Germline assignment: CDR1 SGHRS and CDR2 YFSETQ. The V gene lost 0 bases and the J gene lost 7 bases, with 7 bases spanning the gap. The CDR3 totals 12 residues. CDR3 in amino acids: CASSLESGTQYF. DNA for the CDR3: TGCGCCAGCAGCTTGGAATCGGGGACCCAGTACTTC.

This clone was observed a handful of times. This chain connects TRBV25-1 to TRBJ1-1, with 7 bases lining up with TRBD1. CDR3 size: 15 residues. CDR1 MGHDK and CDR2 SYGVNS come from the germline V gene. The V gene end was trimmed by 2 bases and the J gene end by 0 bases; junction bases not matched to a gene: 3. CDR3 in amino acids: CASSETGAMNTEAFF. As DNA, the CDR3 is TGTGCCAGCAGTGAAACAGGGGCTATGAACACTGAAGCTTTCTTT.

The V call is TRBV6-6, the J call TRBJ1-1; D not resolved. CDR1 is MNHNY, CDR2 SVGAGI, per germline (reference sequence). The CDR3 covers 14 residues. V was trimmed by 0 bases and J by 7 bases, leaving 12 bases between them. CDR3 region: CASSYSTTWSEAFF. In DNA form, the CDR3 reads TGTGCCAGCAGTTACTCGACAACCTGGAGTGAAGCTTTCTTT.

The rearrangement uses TRBV28 and TRBJ2-2; 12 bases agree with TRBD2. The V gene's germline CDR1 is MDHEN and CDR2 SYDVKM. The CDR3 is 18 residues long. V lost 3 bases to trimming and J lost 6 bases; unmatched junction nucleotides: 11. The CDR3 DNA reads TGTGCCAGCAGTTTCAGAGGGGCTAGCGGGGGGGCACCCGGGGAGCTGTTTTTT. This sequence encodes CASSFRGASGGAPGELFF.